The 21 T cell receptor beta chains in this list originate from one sample, sequenced in a study of T cells after yellow fever vaccination. TCRdb itself ran the 5' RACE reads through MiXCR, one entry per CDR3 protein. Here the sample spans about 220,000 distinct CDR3 sequences, approximately 3.3% being singletons. Sequencing used CD4+ T cells sorted from PBMCs, obtained 10 days after the yellow fever booster vaccination. The receptors were gathered from a man between 18 and 35 years old who received the YFV17D yellow fever vaccine.

The chain is built from TRBV18 and TRBJ1-1; 9 nucleotides agree with TRBD1. This CDR3 comprises 14 residues. The V gene end was trimmed by 6 bases and the J gene end by 6 bases; junction bases not matched to a gene: 8. The germline gives CDR1 KGHSH, CDR2 LQKENI. The CDR3 nucleotides are TGTGCCAGCTCCCCGGACAGGGGTGCCCCTGAAGCTTTCTTT. The encoded protein is CASSPDRGAPEAFF.

The chain carries TRBV30 and TRBJ2-5, with D unresolved. CDR1 and CDR2 (germline): GTSNPN, SVGIG (reference sequence). This CDR3 contains 14 residues. The V end was cut by 0 bases, the J end by 4 bases, with 12 bases between. In DNA form, the CDR3 reads TGTGCCTGGAGTGTGGGTGGCCCCTCAGAGACCCAGTACTTC. Amino acids: CAWSVGGPSETQYF.

Ten or more counts support this clonotype. V is TRBV4-2 and J is TRBJ1-2; D remains ambiguous. The CDR3 contains 11 residues. V was clipped by 1 base and J by 8 bases, with 5 bases between them. Germline CDR1 and CDR2: LGHNA and YNFKEQ. In DNA form, the CDR3 reads TGTGCCAGCAGCCAAGCGGGAGGCTACACCTTC. Its protein product is CASSQAGGYTF.

This clonotype was counted only a few times. V usage is TRBV18 and J usage is TRBJ1-1; no definite D call. The CDR3 is made up of 14 amino acids. Germline values: CDR1 KGHSH, CDR2 LQKENI. V lost 2 bases and J lost 5, with 12 bases in between. CDR3 amino acids: CASSPNAGGTEAFF. As DNA, the CDR3 is TGTGCCAGCTCACCAAATGCGGGAGGGACTGAAGCTTTCTTT.

This clonotype occurred a few times. The V and J genes are TRBV10-3 and TRBJ2-7; 7 bases map to TRBD2. Unmatched junction bases numbered 5, after V lost 3 bases and J lost 6 bases. Per the germline V gene, CDR1 is ENHRY and CDR2 is SYGVKD. The CDR3 has 13 amino acids. The CDR3 here is CAISDREGGEQYV. As DNA, the CDR3 is TGTGCCATCAGTGACAGGGAGGGAGGCGAGCAGTACGTC.

This clonotype was recorded a few times. The chain uses TRBV5-6 and TRBJ2-7, with 13 bases aligning to TRBD2. This CDR3 region has 16 residues. J was trimmed by 2 bases and V by 2 bases; bases with no gene match: 4. The germline gives CDR1 SGHDT, CDR2 YYEEEE. The CDR3 nucleotides are TGTGCCAGCAGCTTACGACTAGCGGGGGGTCCCTACGAGCAGTACGTC. This encodes CASSLRLAGGPYEQYV.

This clonotype was detected many times. The chain carries TRBV5-1 and TRBJ1-2, with D hard to call. From germline, CDR1 is SGHRS and CDR2 YFSETQ. Trimming removed 3 bases from V and 7 bases from J, with 16 bases in between. The CDR3 is 14 residues long. The CDR3 bases are TGCGCCAGCAGCTCGGGAGAGGGAGCAGGTGGCTACACCTTC. Residues: CASSSGEGAGGYTF.

This chain joins TRBV12-3 or TRBV12-4 and TRBJ2-7, with D unclear. This CDR3 is built from 14 residues. CDR3 nucleotides: TGTGTCAGCAGTTTAGGCGCGGCCCTATACGAGCAGTACGTC. As protein: CVSSLGAALYEQYV.

The rearrangement uses TRBV7-8 and TRBJ2-5; 9 bases are shared with TRBD2. The CDR3 has 14 amino acids. With 6 bases clipped from V and 4 bases from J, the junction kept 6 bases outside the gene matches. Looked up from germline, CDR1 is SGHVS and CDR2 is FQNEAQ. The CDR3 reads CASRPGTSRETQYF. The CDR3 coding sequence is TGTGCCAGCAGGCCCGGGACTAGCCGAGAGACCCAGTACTTC.

This clonotype was recorded a few times. The chain joins TRBV3-2 to TRBJ1-5; the table names TRBD1, a call not compared with the DNA. TRBV3-2 is a pseudogene. There are 16 residues in the CDR3. The CDR3 region is CASSLRGRDDNQPQHF. CDR3 sequence (DNA): TGTGCCAGCAGCCTAAGAGGGCGGGACGACAATCAGCCCCAGCATTTT.

V and J are TRBV7-2 and TRBJ2-7; weak D call: TRBD2 (7 bases). CDR3 length equals 15 residues. Trimming took 5 bases from V and 3 from J, leaving 17 bases between them. Germline V gives CDR1 SGHTA, CDR2 FQGNSA. The CDR3 DNA follows: TGTGCCAGCAGCCCAGATGGGGGGGGCCTCTACGAGCAGTACTTC. Amino acids: CASSPDGGGLYEQYF.

For the CDR3, the DNA is TGTGCCAGCAGCTTCGCGTCTCGGCCCCAGCATTTT. It is translated as CASSFASRPQHF. The chain uses TRBV7-8 and TRBJ1-5; D unclear. Germline assignment: CDR1 SGHVS and CDR2 FQNEAQ. Deletions cut 3 bases from V and 9 bases from J, with 9 bases between. The CDR3 extends over 12 amino acids.

This clonotype turned up a few times. The chain joins TRBV5-1 to TRBJ1-1, with a possible D match to TRBD1 (5 bases). This CDR3 has 13 amino acids. Germline V lookup: CDR1 SGHRS, CDR2 YFSETQ. Trimming left V 5 bases short and J 0 bases short, with 8 bases between. DNA of the CDR3: TGCGCCAGCAGACAGGTTATGAACACTGAAGCTTTCTTT. Its translation is CASRQVMNTEAFF.

This clonotype was counted only a few times. The gene calls are TRBV6-1 and TRBJ1-5; D not resolved. Trimming cost V 7 bases and J 0 bases, with 13 bases left between them. Germline CDR1 is MNHNS and CDR2 is SASEGT. This CDR3 is 15 amino acids long. CDR3 loop: CASNPLLNSNQPQHF. CDR3 bases: TGTGCCAGCAACCCTCTCTTGAATAGCAATCAGCCCCAGCATTTT.

This chain connects TRBV5-4 to TRBJ2-5; D is undetermined. This CDR3 is built from 15 residues. Germline V gene sequence: CDR1 SGHNT, CDR2 YYREEE (reference sequence). The germline V and J ends were trimmed by 3 bases and 1 base, with 13 bases remaining between them. The CDR3 nucleotides are TGTGCCAGCAGCTCATGGGTTCGCGGCCAAGAGACCCAGTACTTC. As protein: CASSSWVRGQETQYF.

J is TRBJ2-5 and V is TRBV3-1; D gene uncertain. The V and J ends lost 3 bases and 5 bases respectively, with 13 bases between them. The CDR3 has 14 residues. Germline CDR1 and CDR2: LGHDT and YNNKEL (reference sequence). In DNA, the CDR3 is TGTGCCAGCAGCCAGACCTCCCAGGCGGAGACCCAGTACTTC. It translates to CASSQTSQAETQYF.

The rearrangement uses TRBV6-1 and TRBJ2-7; 7 bases are shared with TRBD2. J lost 5 bases, V lost 3 bases, and 7 bases had no gene match. The CDR3 length is 14 residues. Germline-derived CDR1 and CDR2 are MNHNS and SASEGT. CDR3 amino acids: CASSDLGRADEQYV. CDR3 sequence (DNA): TGTGCCAGCAGTGACCTGGGGAGGGCCGACGAGCAGTACGTC.

This clonotype was counted at least ten times. This chain joins TRBV27 and TRBJ2-3, with D hard to call. The CDR3 has 16 amino acids. V shed 2 bases and J shed 0 bases, with 12 bases lying between them. From germline, CDR1 is MNHEY and CDR2 SMNVEV (reference sequence). CDR3 in amino acids: CASSLLGGTSTDTQYF. DNA of the CDR3: TGTGCCAGCAGTTTACTAGGCGGAACTAGCACAGATACGCAGTATTTT.

The gene calls are TRBV20-1 and TRBJ2-7, with unresolved D. This CDR3 spans 11 amino acids. V lost 2 bases and J lost 0, with 2 bases in between. CDR1 DFQATT and CDR2 SNEGSKA come from the germline V gene (reference sequence). The CDR3 reads CSARRSYEQYF. CDR3 coding DNA: TGCAGTGCTAGACGCTCCTACGAGCAGTACTTC.

This clonotype was recorded many times. V usage is TRBV5-1 and J usage is TRBJ2-2, with TRBD1 identical over 10 bases. The V gene's germline CDR1 is SGHRS and CDR2 YFSETQ. The V and J ends lost 0 bases and 5 bases, in that order; junction bases with no gene match: 4. This CDR3 region has 16 residues. CDR3 residues: CASSLGQGARTGELFF. CDR3 DNA sequence: TGCGCCAGCAGCTTGGGACAGGGGGCAAGAACCGGGGAGCTGTTTTTT.

The chain has TRBV6-5 and TRBJ1-2; no definite D call. Germline loops: CDR1 MNHEY, CDR2 SVGAGI. Trimming removed 9 bases at V and 3 bases at J, with 14 bases between. This CDR3 is 13 amino acids long. CDR3 coding DNA: TGTGCCAGTTCAGACACTTACGACTATGGCTACACCTTC. Protein: CASSDTYDYGYTF.